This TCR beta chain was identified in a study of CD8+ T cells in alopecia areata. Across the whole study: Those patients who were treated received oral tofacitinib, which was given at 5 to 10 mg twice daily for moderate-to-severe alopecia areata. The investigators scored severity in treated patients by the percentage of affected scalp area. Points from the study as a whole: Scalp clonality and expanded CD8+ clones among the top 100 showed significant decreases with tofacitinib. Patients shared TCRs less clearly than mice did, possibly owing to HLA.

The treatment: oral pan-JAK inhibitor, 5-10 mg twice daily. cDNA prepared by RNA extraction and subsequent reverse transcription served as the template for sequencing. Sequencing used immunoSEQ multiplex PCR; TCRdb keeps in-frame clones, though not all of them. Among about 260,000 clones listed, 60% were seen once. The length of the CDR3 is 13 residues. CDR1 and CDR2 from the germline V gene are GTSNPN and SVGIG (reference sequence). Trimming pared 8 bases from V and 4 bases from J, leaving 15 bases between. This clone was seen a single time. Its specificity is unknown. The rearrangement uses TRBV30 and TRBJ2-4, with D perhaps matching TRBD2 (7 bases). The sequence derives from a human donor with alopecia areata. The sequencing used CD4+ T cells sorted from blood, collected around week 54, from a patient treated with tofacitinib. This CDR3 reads CAVKRGGKNIQYF. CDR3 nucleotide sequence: TGTGCCGTGAAAAGGGGGGGAAAAAACATTCAGTACTTC.